The present entry profiles one TCR beta chain with its context. The protocol was immunoSEQ multiplex PCR, while the TCRdb copy is restricted to in-frame clones and leaves out a portion. The sample carries about 88,000 clones, about 93% recorded once. The sample comes from a study of technical replicates of blood from a few donors. The sequencing input was T cells isolated from PBMCs. The source is a human donor in good health.

CDR3 sequence: CAWSVRSRPNTEAFF. The CDR3 DNA reads as TGTGCCTGGAGTGTACGTAGCCGACCGAACACTGAAGCTTTCTTT. The chain couples TRBV30 to TRBJ1-1; D ambiguous. The V gene's germline CDR1 is GTSNPN and CDR2 SVGIG (reference sequence). Between the trimmed V and J ends, which lost 0 bases and 1 base, there was a span of 12 bases. The CDR3 is 15 amino acids.